This T cell receptor (beta chain) was sequenced in a study of CD8 T cells in ankylosing spondylitis (dated by TCRdb to about 2017). Regarding the research as a whole: The study profiled T cell receptor beta repertoires in healthy donors and ankylosing spondylitis patients to find disease-linked TCR variants. In total, the full study cohort was made up of some 110 healthy donors and 20 to 25 ankylosing spondylitis patients. Peripheral blood was sampled, and synovial fluid was additionally collected from ankylosing spondylitis patients. Overall results and qualifications from the work: According to the report, matched synovial fluid samples from ankylosing spondylitis patients were significantly enriched for the disease-linked clones. Some motif variants were previously reported in synovial fluid and blood of reactive arthritis patients, suggesting common disease-initiation mechanisms. A CD8+ phenotype was shown by the disease-linked clones, which were found at relatively low frequencies in peripheral blood. Blood from ankylosing spondylitis patients appeared to be characterized by a TCR beta motif made up of eight highly homologous amino acid variants.

The instrument given in TCRdb is Illumina HiSeq 2500. Quantitative 5'-RACE with molecular barcodes was used to prepare TCR beta libraries. Under the source paper's analysis protocol: Disease-linked TCR variants were identified with a new computational method built on a probabilistic model of VDJ rearrangement. The raw public reads went through TCRdb reprocessing: fastp at Q25, MiXCR clone calling, in-frame beta chains kept. Each entry is one CDR3 protein sequence, shown with its most common DNA and genes. The V and J calls reflect TCRdb's pipeline rather than the authors' work. In all, the sample holds about 840,000 distinct CDR3 sequences, and about 10% of those were seen once. Clones ranked in the top ten supply 0.51% of the sample. Counted from cysteine to phenylalanine, this CDR3 has 16 amino acids. Only the CDR3 part of the read is kept: 48 bases, read in frame from the first base. CDR1 SEHNR and CDR2 FQNEAQ were looked up in the germline V gene (reference sequence). Germline trimming: 1 base from V, 2 bases from J; junction bases outside gene matches: 6.

This clonotype has a single count. Its antigen is not yet known. Base qualities are missing; no much larger clone stands one base away. One read amounts to weak evidence. The sequence joins TRBV7-9 to TRBJ2-7, with TRBD1 matching 9 junction bases. The receptor's source is a male donor with ankylosing spondylitis. Sequenced input: blood, either unsorted or a sorted T cell fraction (not recorded which). The CDR3 in this case is CASSLGRDRATYEQYF. In nucleotides, the sequence is TGTGCCAGCAGCTTAGGCCGGGACAGGGCCACCTACGAGCAGTACTTC.